One sample yielded the 25 T cell receptor beta chains listed below, sequenced in a study of blood T cell repertoires in COVID-19. The data were produced by immunoSEQ multiplex PCR, yet TCRdb's version contains in-frame clones alone and is incomplete. The table shows over 250,000 clones, with about 85% occurring only once. Sequencing used peripheral blood. Source of these receptors: a human donor in a cohort sampled during active COVID-19.

V and J are TRBV6-5 and TRBJ1-3; 7 positions match TRBD1. Germline CDR1 MNHEY, CDR2 SVGAGI. Losses at the gene ends were 6 bases for V and 4 bases for J; bases not matched to a gene: 9. This CDR3 spans 15 amino acids. The CDR3 loop reads CASSPDRFKGNTIYF. The CDR3 coding sequence is TGTGCCAGCAGCCCGGACAGGTTCAAGGGAAACACCATATATTTT.

This chain connects TRBV5-1 to TRBJ1-2; D possibly corresponds to TRBD1 (5 bases). The V gene lost 0 bases and the J gene lost 5 bases, with 8 bases spanning the gap. Germline CDR1 is SGHRS and CDR2 is YFSETQ. The CDR3 consists of 13 residues. In nucleotides, the CDR3 is TGCGCCAGCAGCTTGGGCAGGGTGTATGGCTACACCTTC. It specifies CASSLGRVYGYTF.

The rearrangement links TRBV7-7 to TRBJ2-1; no firm D call. This CDR3 has 13 residues. V was pared by 3 bases and J by 5 bases, with 8 bases between. Germline loops: CDR1 SSHAT, CDR2 FNYEAQ (reference sequence). DNA of the CDR3: TGTGCCAGCAGCTTCGGTGCCCACAATGAGCAGTTCTTC. This gives the protein CASSFGAHNEQFF.

V and J are TRBV11-2 and TRBJ2-3; D gene unclear. This CDR3 has 13 residues. Germline lookup yields CDR1 SGHAT and CDR2 FQNNGV. V gave up 4 bases and J gave up 7 bases, with 12 bases separating them. The CDR3 loop reads CASSSGGQNTQYF. The CDR3 DNA reads as TGTGCCAGCAGCTCTGGTGGGCAGAATACGCAGTATTTT.

The chain links TRBV13 to TRBJ1-2; unclear D gene. Trimming pared 5 bases from V and 3 bases from J, leaving 22 bases between. The CDR3 covers 17 residues. Germline V lookup: CDR1 PRHDT, CDR2 FYEKMQ (reference sequence). As DNA, the CDR3 is TGTGCCAGCAGCCAGTTTGGGATGGGAGGGCCTTACTATGGCTACACCTTC. It codes for CASSQFGMGGPYYGYTF.

The chain has TRBV7-9 and TRBJ2-1; perhaps TRBD2 as D (6 bases). The CDR3 length is 14 residues. Germline V gene data show CDR1 as SEHNR and CDR2 as FQNEAQ (reference sequence). The ends were cut back, 3 bases at V and 5 bases at J, with 11 bases in the middle. CDR3 protein: CASSLRWGDNEQFF. In DNA form, the CDR3 reads TGTGCCAGCAGCTTGAGGTGGGGGGACAATGAGCAGTTCTTC.

The chain is built from TRBV5-1 and TRBJ2-3; 11 nucleotides line up with TRBD2. The CDR3 has 18 residues. V shed 2 bases and J 2 bases; nucleotides not matched to a gene: 10. Germline CDR1 reads SGHRS; CDR2 reads YFSETQ. The CDR3 is CASSFRGLAGRNTDTQYF. In DNA form, the CDR3 reads TGCGCCAGCAGCTTCCGCGGACTAGCGGGCAGGAACACAGATACGCAGTATTTT.

This clone was observed a single time. The rearrangement links TRBV6-2 or TRBV6-3 to TRBJ1-2; D unclear. This CDR3 is built from 14 residues. Trimming removed 8 bases from V and 1 base from J, with 14 bases in between. Germline CDR1 is MNHEY and CDR2 is SVGEGT. The CDR3 coding sequence is TGTGCCAGCCGCCGAGAGGGCCTTAACTATGGCTACACCTTC. This gives the protein CASRREGLNYGYTF.

The chain links TRBV10-1 to TRBJ2-2; D may be TRBD2 (6 bases). The CDR3 runs to 13 residues. The germline CDR1 and CDR2 sequences are WNHNN and SYGVQD (reference sequence). Trimming left V 6 bases short and J 7 bases short, with 12 bases between. CDR3 sequence (DNA): TGCGCCAGCAGGGAGGGGCTCGACGGGGAGCTGTTTTTT. It translates to CASREGLDGELFF.

This sequence joins TRBV28 and TRBJ1-3, with 10 bases aligning to TRBD1. V shed 9 bases, J shed 3 bases, and the junction held 11 bases outside the gene matches. This CDR3 has 16 residues. The germline gives CDR1 MDHEN, CDR2 SYDVKM. CDR3 nucleotide sequence: TGTGCCAGTTCGACAGGGGGCATTTTGTTTGGAAACACCATATATTTT. This gives the protein CASSTGGILFGNTIYF.

The V and J genes are TRBV29-1 and TRBJ1-4; D is possibly TRBD1 (6 bases). V gave up 6 bases and J gave up 1 base, with 15 bases separating them. The CDR3 covers 15 residues. Germline values: CDR1 SQVTM, CDR2 ANQGSEA. CDR3 sequence reads: CSVGQGMVTNEKLFF. In DNA form, the CDR3 reads TGCAGCGTGGGGCAGGGGATGGTAACTAATGAAAAACTGTTTTTT.

V is TRBV2 and J is TRBJ1-4; the D gene is possibly TRBD1 (5 bases). Trimming left V 9 bases short and J 6 bases short, with 20 bases between. CDR3 size: 15 residues. In germline, CDR1 is SNHLY, CDR2 FYNNEI. CDR3 DNA sequence: TGTGCCAGTGCGAGGACCCGGGGCGGGGATGAAAAACTGTTTTTT. Amino acid sequence: CASARTRGGDEKLFF.

V usage is TRBV5-4 and J usage is TRBJ1-6; D may be TRBD1 (6 bases). Germline V gene sequence: CDR1 SGHNT, CDR2 YYREEE (reference sequence). The CDR3 has 14 amino acids. With 4 bases removed from V and 8 bases from J, the gap between germline ends came to 13 bases. The CDR3 DNA reads as TGTGCCAGCAGCCGGGGACAAGGTGATTCACCCCTCCACTTT. Protein product: CASSRGQGDSPLHF.

The chain couples TRBV6-5 to TRBJ2-5; 7 bases match TRBD2. With V trimmed by 2 bases and J by 2 bases, 5 bases remained unmatched. The CDR3 length is 15 residues. In germline, CDR1 is MNHEY, CDR2 SVGAGI. For the CDR3, the DNA is TGTGCCAGCAGTTACGGGCTAGCGGCGCAAGAGACCCAGTACTTC. It codes for CASSYGLAAQETQYF.

The chain recombines TRBV9 with TRBJ1-2, with TRBD1 identical over 7 bases. The CDR3 loop spans 16 amino acids. The trim removed 4 bases at V and 7 bases at J, leaving 16 bases unmatched. CDR1 and CDR2 (germline): SGDLS, YYNGEE. The CDR3 DNA reads TGTGCCAGCAGCTCCCCTCGACAGGGATTAGAAGGTGGCTACACCTTC. It translates to CASSSPRQGLEGGYTF.

This chain joins TRBV12-3 or TRBV12-4 and TRBJ2-1; 7 bases fit TRBD1. The CDR3 is made up of 12 amino acids. Germline trimming cut 6 bases from V and 6 bases from J; bases unmatched to any gene: 2. The CDR3 region is CASRRQGNEQFF. The CDR3 DNA reads TGTGCCAGCAGGCGACAGGGCAATGAGCAGTTCTTC.

The CDR3 DNA reads as TGTGCCAGCAGGGGGATGGACAGTGTGACGAATGAAAAACTGTTTTTT. Its translation is CASRGMDSVTNEKLFF. The chain carries TRBV27 and TRBJ1-4, with a tentative D call TRBD1 (6 bases). The CDR3 extends over 16 amino acids. The germline CDR1 and CDR2 sequences are MNHEY and SMNVEV (reference sequence). The germline V and J ends were trimmed by 6 bases and 5 bases, with 19 bases remaining between them.

The chain couples TRBV27 to TRBJ1-6; 7 bases map to TRBD1. V was pared by 6 bases and J by 6 bases, with 5 bases of the junction left unmatched. The length of the CDR3 is 14 residues. Germline V gives CDR1 MNHEY, CDR2 SMNVEV (reference sequence). CDR3 in amino acids: CASRETGVNSPLHF. The DNA for the CDR3 is TGTGCCAGCAGGGAAACAGGGGTTAATTCACCCCTCCACTTT.

V usage is TRBV19 and J usage is TRBJ2-1; 10 bases align to TRBD2. The CDR3 has 16 amino acids. CDR1 and CDR2 from the germline V gene are LNHDA and SQIVND (reference sequence). Unmatched junction bases numbered 10, after V lost 4 bases and J lost 7 bases. The CDR3 region is CASSKSGRANGNEQFF. CDR3 nucleotides: TGTGCCAGTAGTAAAAGCGGGAGGGCCAACGGGAATGAGCAGTTCTTC.

The gene calls are TRBV5-4 and TRBJ1-2; TRBD1 aligns across 7 bases. The trim removed 7 bases at V and 7 bases at J, leaving 10 bases unmatched. The length of the CDR3 is 13 residues. Germline assignment: CDR1 SGHNT and CDR2 YYREEE (reference sequence). CDR3 loop: CASQIQGVGGYTF. The CDR3 nucleotides read TGTGCCAGCCAGATTCAGGGGGTGGGTGGCTACACCTTC.

The chain joins TRBV4-1 to TRBJ1-6; D perhaps matches TRBD1 (6 bases). V was pared by 1 base and J by 8 bases, with 15 bases between. Germline lookup yields CDR1 MGHRA and CDR2 YSYEKL. CDR3 length: 16 amino acids. The DNA for the CDR3 is TGCGCCAGCAGCCAAGGGATGGGGGCGAGGGATTCACCCCTCCACTTT. Its translation is CASSQGMGARDSPLHF.

The chain recombines TRBV6-2 or TRBV6-3 with TRBJ2-7, with a tentative D call TRBD2 (6 bases). Germline CDR1 MNHEY, CDR2 SVGEGT. The CDR3 is 14 residues long. V dropped 2 bases and J dropped 5 bases, with 13 bases sitting between them. The DNA for the CDR3 is TGTGCCAGCAGTTACGCCCGACTAGTTGACGAGCAGTACTTC. It encodes CASSYARLVDEQYF.

This clone has a single count. V is TRBV19 and J is TRBJ2-3; TRBD2 matches 7 bases. CDR3 length: 17 amino acids. The V gene end was trimmed by 7 bases and the J gene end by 2 bases; junction bases not matched to a gene: 15. The germline CDR1 and CDR2 sequences are LNHDA and SQIVND (reference sequence). Written as DNA, the CDR3 is TGTGCCAGTATGGGGGGGAGGCCTTTCCTTATCACAGATACGCAGTATTTT. Translation: CASMGGRPFLITDTQYF. Full variable domain (missing parts from reference TRBV19 and TRBJ2-3): DGGITQSPKYLFRKEGQNVTLSCEQNLNHDAMYWYRQDPGQGLRLIYYSQIVNDFQKGDIAEGYSVSREKKESFPLTVTSAQKNPTAFYLCASMGGRPFLITDTQYFGPGTRLTVL.

The V call is TRBV9, the J call TRBJ2-2; TRBD2 aligns across 7 bases. This CDR3 contains 16 residues. The germline gives CDR1 SGDLS, CDR2 YYNGEE. V shed 4 bases and J 3 bases; nucleotides not matched to a gene: 9. CDR3 coding DNA: TGTGCCAGCAGCACCCTTGCGGGAGCGTACACCGGGGAGCTGTTTTTT. The encoded protein is CASSTLAGAYTGELFF.

The chain couples TRBV5-8 to TRBJ1-5, with a tentative D call TRBD1 (6 bases). Trimming stripped 0 bases from V and 0 bases from J, with 7 bases between. CDR1 and CDR2 from the germline V gene are SGHTS and YDEGEE. This CDR3 spans 15 amino acids. For the CDR3, the DNA is TGTGCCAGCAGCTTGGAGGGGGTTAGCAATCAGCCCCAGCATTTT. Amino acid sequence: CASSLEGVSNQPQHF.